A selection of T cell receptor beta chains follows, all from one sample in a study of spatial heterogeneity in lung cancer. TCRdb recomputed calls from the 5' RACE reads with MiXCR, one row per CDR3 protein. This sample has about 120,000 distinct CDR3 sequences; roughly a tenth occur once, and the top ten carry roughly 24%. The sample consisted of PBMCs, taken at follow-up. Receptor source: a female donor with early-stage non-small cell lung cancer. The CDR3 runs from the conserved cysteine through the conserved F or W. Each record gives: CDR3 DNA, CDR3 protein, V gene, J gene, D gene, CDR3 length, clone size. D genes are given only for firm matches. Clone sizes are given selectively: once, few, many, or a class where the clone is expanded.

cdr3_nt: TGTGCCAGCAGCTTAGTTTCCGTGCCGAAGCAGTTCTTC
cdr3_aa: CASSLVSVPKQFF
v_call: TRBV7-9
j_call: TRBJ2-1
d_call: .
cdr3_length: 13
clone_size: few

cdr3_nt: TGTGCCTGGAACAAGGACCGCGATGGCTACACCTTC
cdr3_aa: CAWNKDRDGYTF
v_call: TRBV30
j_call: TRBJ1-2
d_call: .
cdr3_length: 12
clone_size: many

cdr3_nt: TGTGCCAGCAGTGTGGGAGGGGTTTATGACGAGCAGTACTTC
cdr3_aa: CASSVGGVYDEQYF
v_call: TRBV2
j_call: TRBJ2-7
d_call: TRBD2
cdr3_length: 14
clone_size: .

cdr3_nt: TGTGCCTCGGCGGGGCCCTACAATGAGCAGTTCTTC
cdr3_aa: CASAGPYNEQFF
v_call: TRBV19
j_call: TRBJ2-1
d_call: .
cdr3_length: 12
clone_size: few

cdr3_nt: TGTGCCAGCAGTACAGGGAATCCGTACGAGCAGTACTTC
cdr3_aa: CASSTGNPYEQYF
v_call: TRBV9
j_call: TRBJ2-7
d_call: .
cdr3_length: 13
clone_size: few

cdr3_nt: TGTGCCACCAGCAGAAAAAAGGGGGTTGAAGCTTTCTTT
cdr3_aa: CATSRKKGVEAFF
v_call: TRBV15
j_call: TRBJ1-1
d_call: .
cdr3_length: 13
clone_size: medium-sized

cdr3_nt: TGTGCCAGCAAGGTGGGAACTCGCGAGTACGAGCAGTACTTC
cdr3_aa: CASKVGTREYEQYF
v_call: TRBV28
j_call: TRBJ2-7
d_call: .
cdr3_length: 14
clone_size: few

cdr3_nt: TGTGCCACCAGCGGACAGGGGAATAACTATGGCTACACCTTC
cdr3_aa: CATSGQGNNYGYTF
v_call: TRBV24-1
j_call: TRBJ1-2
d_call: TRBD1
cdr3_length: 14
clone_size: .

cdr3_nt: TGTGCCAGCGGAAGGACACATCCGAACACTGAAGCTTTCTTT
cdr3_aa: CASGRTHPNTEAFF
v_call: TRBV28
j_call: TRBJ1-1
d_call: .
cdr3_length: 14
clone_size: few

cdr3_nt: TGTGCCAGCAGTTCGGTGAACACTGAAGCTTTCTTT
cdr3_aa: CASSSVNTEAFF
v_call: TRBV28
j_call: TRBJ1-1
d_call: .
cdr3_length: 12
clone_size: .

cdr3_nt: TGTGCCAGCAGCCAAGATCATGGGTGGAGCAATCAGCCCCAGCATTTT
cdr3_aa: CASSQDHGWSNQPQHF
v_call: TRBV4-2
j_call: TRBJ1-5
d_call: .
cdr3_length: 16
clone_size: .

cdr3_nt: TGTGCTAGCAGCTTAGGACAGGGGGATTGGGGTGAGCAGTTCTTC
cdr3_aa: CASSLGQGDWGEQFF
v_call: TRBV7-7
j_call: TRBJ2-1
d_call: TRBD1
cdr3_length: 15
clone_size: few

cdr3_nt: TGCGCCAGCAGCTTTAGTCCGTACAATGAGCAGTTCTTC
cdr3_aa: CASSFSPYNEQFF
v_call: TRBV5-1
j_call: TRBJ2-1
d_call: .
cdr3_length: 13
clone_size: .

cdr3_nt: TGTGCCAGCAGCCAAGTGGGACAGATTAGCACAGATACGCAGTATTTT
cdr3_aa: CASSQVGQISTDTQYF
v_call: TRBV3-1
j_call: TRBJ2-3
d_call: TRBD1
cdr3_length: 16
clone_size: many

cdr3_nt: TGTGCCAGCAGCCGAAGCGGGAGACAGGAGACCCAGTACTTC
cdr3_aa: CASSRSGRQETQYF
v_call: TRBV3-1
j_call: TRBJ2-5
d_call: TRBD2
cdr3_length: 14
clone_size: .

cdr3_nt: TGTGCCAGCAGGAGATCGGTGTCTGGAAACACCATATATTTT
cdr3_aa: CASRRSVSGNTIYF
v_call: TRBV6-5
j_call: TRBJ1-3
d_call: .
cdr3_length: 14
clone_size: few

cdr3_nt: TGTGCCAGCTCACCTTATCCCGCAGCTCCGGATACGCAGTATTTT
cdr3_aa: CASSPYPAAPDTQYF
v_call: TRBV18
j_call: TRBJ2-3
d_call: .
cdr3_length: 15
clone_size: .

cdr3_nt: TGCAGTGCTAGAGGGACAGGCCCAGATACGCAGTATTTT
cdr3_aa: CSARGTGPDTQYF
v_call: TRBV20-1
j_call: TRBJ2-3
d_call: TRBD1
cdr3_length: 13
clone_size: .

cdr3_nt: TGTGCCAGCAGTTTTGCAGAAGAGAATCAGCCCCAGCATTTT
cdr3_aa: CASSFAEENQPQHF
v_call: TRBV12-3/TRBV12-4
j_call: TRBJ1-5
d_call: .
cdr3_length: 14
clone_size: .

cdr3_nt: TGTGCCAGCTCACCACCGTTCCAGGGTTGGGATTCTGGGGCCAACGTCCTGACTTTC
cdr3_aa: CASSPPFQGWDSGANVLTF
v_call: TRBV18
j_call: TRBJ2-6
d_call: .
cdr3_length: 19
clone_size: .

cdr3_nt: TGTGCCAGCAGTTTATCAGTAGCGGCAACCTACGAGCAGTACTTC
cdr3_aa: CASSLSVAATYEQYF
v_call: TRBV27
j_call: TRBJ2-7
d_call: .
cdr3_length: 15
clone_size: many

cdr3_nt: TGTGCCAGCAGACCCGTCCAAGAGACCCAGTACTTC
cdr3_aa: CASRPVQETQYF
v_call: TRBV6-6
j_call: TRBJ2-5
d_call: .
cdr3_length: 12
clone_size: .

cdr3_nt: TGTGCCAGCAGCCCAAAAAAACAGTTCAGCTCCTACAATGAGCAGATCTTC
cdr3_aa: CASSPKKQFSSYNEQIF
v_call: TRBV7-9
j_call: TRBJ2-1
d_call: .
cdr3_length: 17
clone_size: .

cdr3_nt: TGTGCCAGCAGCTCAGGACTAGCATCAGATACGCAGTATTTT
cdr3_aa: CASSSGLASDTQYF
v_call: TRBV7-6
j_call: TRBJ2-3
d_call: TRBD2
cdr3_length: 14
clone_size: .

cdr3_nt: TGCAGCGGACTAGCGGGAGGGGATACGCAGTATTTT
cdr3_aa: CSGLAGGDTQYF
v_call: TRBV29-1
j_call: TRBJ2-3
d_call: TRBD2
cdr3_length: 12
clone_size: many

cdr3_nt: TGTGCCAGCAGTCCCTACATTGAGCAGTTCTTC
cdr3_aa: CASSPYIEQFF
v_call: TRBV2
j_call: TRBJ2-1
d_call: .
cdr3_length: 11
clone_size: .

cdr3_nt: TGTGCCAGCAGTGACAGTGGACAGGGGGCTTACACTGAAGCTTTCTTT
cdr3_aa: CASSDSGQGAYTEAFF
v_call: TRBV6-1
j_call: TRBJ1-1
d_call: TRBD1
cdr3_length: 16
clone_size: .

cdr3_nt: TGTGCCAGCAGTTCCGCCGGGATAAGGGATTCACCCCTCCACTTT
cdr3_aa: CASSSAGIRDSPLHF
v_call: TRBV28
j_call: TRBJ1-6
d_call: .
cdr3_length: 15
clone_size: .

cdr3_nt: TGTGCCACCAGCCGATACACAGATACGCAGTATTTT
cdr3_aa: CATSRYTDTQYF
v_call: TRBV15
j_call: TRBJ2-3
d_call: .
cdr3_length: 12
clone_size: few

cdr3_nt: TGTGCCAGCAGCCAAGTTGCTAGCGGGAACGTCCGGGGCTCCTACAATGAGCAGTTCTTC
cdr3_aa: CASSQVASGNVRGSYNEQFF
v_call: TRBV3-1
j_call: TRBJ2-1
d_call: TRBD2
cdr3_length: 20
clone_size: few

cdr3_nt: TGTGCCAGCAGCTTGGACGGCCAGGCCCAGCATTTT
cdr3_aa: CASSLDGQAQHF
v_call: TRBV7-9
j_call: TRBJ1-5
d_call: .
cdr3_length: 12
clone_size: many

cdr3_nt: TGCGCCAGCAGCTTGAATAGGGCAACGGCCAAAAACATTCAGTACTTC
cdr3_aa: CASSLNRATAKNIQYF
v_call: TRBV5-1
j_call: TRBJ2-4
d_call: .
cdr3_length: 16
clone_size: .

cdr3_nt: TGTGCCAGCAGCCTACCGGGAGGGGTCACCGGGGAGCTGTTTTTT
cdr3_aa: CASSLPGGVTGELFF
v_call: TRBV4-2
j_call: TRBJ2-2
d_call: TRBD2
cdr3_length: 15
clone_size: few

cdr3_nt: TGTGCCAGCAGTGGCCGGGCCCGGCAAGAGACCCAGTACTTC
cdr3_aa: CASSGRARQETQYF
v_call: TRBV12-3/TRBV12-4
j_call: TRBJ2-5
d_call: .
cdr3_length: 14
clone_size: few

cdr3_nt: TGCAGTGCTAGAGGACAGGGGATTATCTACAATGAGCAGTTCTTC
cdr3_aa: CSARGQGIIYNEQFF
v_call: TRBV20-1
j_call: TRBJ2-1
d_call: TRBD1
cdr3_length: 15
clone_size: .

cdr3_nt: TGTGCCAGCAGTGAAGCGCAGGCCTACTCCTACGAGCAGTACTTC
cdr3_aa: CASSEAQAYSYEQYF
v_call: TRBV2
j_call: TRBJ2-7
d_call: .
cdr3_length: 15
clone_size: few

cdr3_nt: TGCAGCGTGGCCGGGACTAGCGGGAGGGGTGGCTACAATGAGCAGTTCTTC
cdr3_aa: CSVAGTSGRGGYNEQFF
v_call: TRBV29-1
j_call: TRBJ2-1
d_call: TRBD2
cdr3_length: 17
clone_size: .

cdr3_nt: TGTGCCAGCTCACCTTTGGACAGGGGCAATTCACCCCTCCACTTT
cdr3_aa: CASSPLDRGNSPLHF
v_call: TRBV18
j_call: TRBJ1-6
d_call: TRBD1
cdr3_length: 15
clone_size: .

cdr3_nt: TGTGCCAGCAGCCAACGCAGAAGGAGTTATGGCTACACCTTC
cdr3_aa: CASSQRRRSYGYTF
v_call: TRBV3-1
j_call: TRBJ1-2
d_call: .
cdr3_length: 14
clone_size: few

cdr3_nt: TGTGCCAGCAGCTTCCTATCGGACACAAAGGTATACGAGCAGTACTTC
cdr3_aa: CASSFLSDTKVYEQYF
v_call: TRBV5-6
j_call: TRBJ2-7
d_call: .
cdr3_length: 16
clone_size: few

cdr3_nt: TGCGCCAGCAGCGAATCTAGCGGGAGGGCCTACGAGCAGTACTTC
cdr3_aa: CASSESSGRAYEQYF
v_call: TRBV5-1
j_call: TRBJ2-7
d_call: TRBD2
cdr3_length: 15
clone_size: many

cdr3_nt: TGTGCCAGCAGTTTGCCACAGGGGCCTTATTCACCCCTCCACTTT
cdr3_aa: CASSLPQGPYSPLHF
v_call: TRBV28
j_call: TRBJ1-6
d_call: TRBD1
cdr3_length: 15
clone_size: .

cdr3_nt: TGTGCCAGCAGTGTCAGGGGTGGTCAGCCCCAGCATTTT
cdr3_aa: CASSVRGGQPQHF
v_call: TRBV28
j_call: TRBJ1-5
d_call: .
cdr3_length: 13
clone_size: few

cdr3_nt: TGTGCCAGCAGCCGACAGCCTCAAGAGACCCAGTACTTC
cdr3_aa: CASSRQPQETQYF
v_call: TRBV7-3
j_call: TRBJ2-5
d_call: .
cdr3_length: 13
clone_size: .

cdr3_nt: TGTGCCAGCTCACCCGGACTAAGGGACACAGATACGCAGTATTTT
cdr3_aa: CASSPGLRDTDTQYF
v_call: TRBV18
j_call: TRBJ2-3
d_call: .
cdr3_length: 15
clone_size: many